This entry features one TCR beta chain sequence. Its antigen is currently unknown. MiXCR, applied by TCRdb to the RT-PCR reads, yields one record per CDR3 protein. The sample carries 300,000 to 350,000 distinct CDR3 sequences, roughly a fifth recorded once. This record comes from a study of response to subunit inactivated influenza vaccine. Study-wide points: The authors proposed limited new T cell recruitment per seasonal influenza vaccination.

This receptor was taken from a man between 50 and 75 years old who received an inactivated influenza vaccine. Here the sequenced sample was PBMCs from blood, taken about 20 months after vaccination.

CDR3 sequence: CSARGTGPRGPQHF. The CDR3 DNA is TGCAGTGCTAGAGGGACAGGTCCTCGGGGGCCCCAGCATTTT. The chain is built from TRBV20-1 and TRBJ1-5, with 7 bases aligning to TRBD1. Trimming removed 1 base from V and 9 bases from J; junction bases left unmatched: 9. CDR1 is DFQATT and CDR2 is SNEGSKA in the germline V gene (reference sequence). This CDR3 has 14 residues.